The following is a T cell receptor beta chain sequence with its context. No antigen is known for it. The data were obtained in a study of T cell responses to AZD1222 COVID-19 vaccine. Findings and limits, study-wide: The study sampled repertoires only after the peak T cell response.

Trimming cost V 3 bases and J 5 bases, with 23 bases left between them. The CDR3 spans 18 residues. Germline V gene sequence: CDR1 MGHDK, CDR2 SYGVNS. Measured with immunoSEQ multiplex PCR; TCRdb has only the in-frame clones, and not every one. The table shows 100,000 to 150,000 clones, with more than 80% occurring only once. The sequenced sample was peripheral blood, obtained 28 days after the second AZD1222 dose. This chain links TRBV25-1 with TRBJ2-1; D might be TRBD2 (7 bases). This receptor was taken from an adult who received the AZD1222 COVID-19 vaccine. The CDR3 loop reads CASSDPPGLGGPDNEQFF. In DNA form, the CDR3 reads TGTGCCAGCAGTGATCCCCCCGGGCTGGGGGGGCCGGACAATGAGCAGTTCTTC.